The next 25 T cell receptor beta chains were all read from a single sample in a study of shared clonotypes between healthy human individuals. The method was immunoSEQ multiplex PCR; TCRdb's version includes in-frame clones alone and lacks a portion of them. The data contain 1.4 million or so clones, less than 99% of them singletons. Sequences were obtained from naive CD4+ T cells sorted from blood. Regarding subset: CD45RA+ positively selected. The source of these receptors is a man in his thirties or forties in good health.

V usage is TRBV10-3 and J usage is TRBJ2-7, with 7 bases identical to TRBD1. The CDR3 runs 13 residues. Germline V gene lookup returns CDR1 ENHRY and CDR2 SYGVKD. V dropped 6 bases and J dropped 6; count of bases not matched to a gene: 8. CDR3 nucleotide sequence: TGTGCCATCAGCCAGGATAGGGGGCTCGAGCAGTACTTC. Translation gives CAISQDRGLEQYF.

V usage is TRBV20-1 and J usage is TRBJ2-5; D may correspond to TRBD1 or TRBD2 (5 bases each). CDR3 length: 11 amino acids. Germline lookup yields CDR1 DFQATT and CDR2 SNEGSKA (reference sequence). V was trimmed by 7 bases and J by 5 bases, leaving 11 bases between them. CDR3 amino acids: CSGGFTETQYF. The CDR3 DNA sequence: TGCAGTGGGGGGTTTACGGAGACCCAGTACTTC.

Only one count was recorded for this clone. The chain uses TRBV28 and TRBJ2-2; D not certain. The CDR3 loop spans 15 amino acids. Germline V lookup: CDR1 MDHEN, CDR2 SYDVKM. Trimming left V 5 bases short and J 3 bases short, with 13 bases between. The CDR3 spells CASSENPGYTGELFF. In DNA form, the CDR3 reads TGTGCCAGCAGTGAAAACCCCGGGTACACCGGGGAGCTGTTTTTT.

The chain has TRBV6-1 and TRBJ2-5; weak D call: TRBD2 (6 bases). The CDR3 is 16 amino acids. V was pared by 0 bases and J by 5 bases, with 16 bases between. The germline V gene has CDR1 MNHNS and CDR2 SASEGT. The CDR3 coding sequence is TGTGCCAGCAGTGAAGCCTTGGGCAGGGAGGAGGAGACCCAGTACTTC. This codes for CASSEALGREEETQYF.

CDR3 loop: CSVGTDRDGYTF. CDR3 DNA sequence: TGCAGCGTAGGGACCGACAGGGATGGCTACACCTTC. The chain has TRBV29-1 and TRBJ1-2; 7 bases agree with TRBD1. This CDR3 region has 12 residues. Germline V CDR1 and CDR2: SQVTM, ANQGSEA. The V and J ends lost 6 bases and 6 bases, in that order; junction bases with no gene match: 7.

This chain connects TRBV21-1 to TRBJ1-5. TRBV21-1 is a pseudogene locus. The CDR3 covers 18 residues. The CDR3 DNA follows: TGTGCCAGCAGCGAAAGCCCCGGAGGGCAGGGGCCCAATCAGCCCCAGCATTTT. This encodes CASSESPGGQGPNQPQHF.

This clone has only one observation. V usage is TRBV6-1 and J usage is TRBJ2-2, with no clear D. The V gene lost 8 bases and the J gene lost 0 bases, with 10 bases spanning the gap. CDR3 length equals 14 residues. Germline lookup yields CDR1 MNHNS and CDR2 SASEGT. The CDR3 region is CASAGSPNTGELFF. Here the CDR3 DNA reads TGTGCCAGCGCCGGGTCCCCGAACACCGGGGAGCTGTTTTTT.

The chain uses TRBV5-6 and TRBJ2-2, with D hard to call. Trimming took 1 base from V and 6 from J, leaving 4 bases between them. In germline, CDR1 is SGHDT, CDR2 YYEEEE. This CDR3 spans 12 amino acids. The CDR3 DNA is TGTGCCAGCAGCTTGCTCGCCGGGGAGCTGTTTTTT. It translates to CASSLLAGELFF.

This sequence joins TRBV27 and TRBJ2-7; 7 nucleotides line up with TRBD1. V was pared by 7 bases and J by 0 bases, with 6 bases of the junction left unmatched. Germline CDR1 and CDR2: MNHEY and SMNVEV (reference sequence). This CDR3 is 14 amino acids long. The CDR3 DNA follows: TGTGCCAGCAAACTGGGACAGTCCTCCTACGAGCAGTACTTC. It translates to CASKLGQSSYEQYF.

V usage is TRBV15 and J usage is TRBJ1-5, with D maybe TRBD1 (5 bases). Germline V gene data show CDR1 as LNHNV and CDR2 as YYDKDF (reference sequence). The CDR3 extends over 14 amino acids. Trimming stripped 8 bases from V and 1 base from J, with 12 bases between. CDR3 sequence reads: CATGMAGSNQPQHF. The CDR3 DNA sequence: TGTGCCACCGGGATGGCAGGGAGCAATCAGCCCCAGCATTTT.

The V call is TRBV5-6, the J call TRBJ2-7, with 7 bases identical to TRBD2. CDR3 length: 15 residues. Germline-derived CDR1 and CDR2 are SGHDT and YYEEEE. V shed 2 bases, J shed 5 bases, and the junction held 10 bases outside the gene matches. As DNA, the CDR3 is TGTGCCAGCAGCTTCCAAACAGCGGGACCGAACGAGCAGTACTTC. This encodes CASSFQTAGPNEQYF.

The gene calls are TRBV11-2 and TRBJ2-5; D may be TRBD1 (5 bases). Per the germline V gene, CDR1 is SGHAT and CDR2 is FQNNGV. The CDR3 runs to 13 residues. V lost 5 bases and J lost 4, with 11 bases in between. This CDR3 is CASSTTGPETQYF. In DNA form, the CDR3 reads TGTGCCAGCAGCACTACAGGCCCAGAGACCCAGTACTTC.

The rearrangement links TRBV30 to TRBJ1-1; D unclear. Germline V gives CDR1 GTSNPN, CDR2 SVGIG (reference sequence). V was cut by 2 bases and J by 3 bases, with 13 bases left in between. The CDR3 totals 14 residues. The CDR3 coding sequence is TGTGCCTGGAGTCCCGGAGACGGGTACACTGAAGCTTTCTTT. This sequence encodes CAWSPGDGYTEAFF.

Note on this clone: This specimen includes other DNA sequences encoding the same CDR3. The chain recombines TRBV11-2 with TRBJ2-7, with D hard to call. CDR1 and CDR2 (germline): SGHAT, FQNNGV. V lost 3 bases and J 3 bases, leaving 3 bases between the germline ends. This CDR3 comprises 11 residues. The CDR3 loop reads CASSLVYEQYF. DNA of the CDR3: TGTGCCAGCAGCTTGGTCTACGAGCAGTACTTC.

V usage is TRBV5-4 and J usage is TRBJ2-5; TRBD1 is a possible D gene (6 bases). CDR1 and CDR2 (germline): SGHNT, YYREEE (reference sequence). Deletions cut 0 bases from V and 5 bases from J, with 11 bases between. This CDR3 comprises 14 residues. CDR3 in DNA: TGTGCCAGCAGCTTGGATACAGGGATGGAGACCCAGTACTTC. Protein product: CASSLDTGMETQYF.

This clone appeared a few times. The chain recombines TRBV27 with TRBJ2-6; TRBD1 might be the D (6 bases). The ends were cut back, 1 base at V and 4 bases at J, with 11 bases in the middle. CDR1 MNHEY and CDR2 SMNVEV come from the germline V gene (reference sequence). The CDR3 covers 16 residues. In DNA, the CDR3 is TGTGCCAGCAGTTTATTGGGACATACCGGGGCCAACGTCCTGACTTTC. The encoded protein is CASSLLGHTGANVLTF.

CDR3 DNA: TGTGCCAGCTCACCACCCGGACGGAGCTCCTACGAGCAGTACTTC. It specifies CASSPPGRSSYEQYF. The chain links TRBV18 to TRBJ2-7; D is ambiguous. V lost 0 bases, J lost 0 bases, and 9 bases lay in between. CDR1 is KGHSH and CDR2 is LQKENI in the germline V gene. The CDR3 contains 15 residues.

The rearrangement links TRBV15 to TRBJ2-7, with D possibly TRBD1 on 6 matching bases. V lost 0 bases, J lost 3 bases, and 18 bases lay in between. CDR3 length: 17 amino acids. Germline V CDR1 and CDR2: LNHNV, YYDKDF (reference sequence). CDR3 amino acids: CATSRDGGWGRSYEQYF. CDR3 DNA: TGTGCCACCAGCAGAGATGGAGGATGGGGGCGCAGCTACGAGCAGTACTTC.

The CDR3 DNA follows: TGTGCCAGCAGCTTAGCTACAAGGGAAGAGCAGTACTTC. Protein product: CASSLATREEQYF. The chain is built from TRBV11-3 and TRBJ2-7; D is unclear. V was pared by 1 base and J by 7 bases, with 11 bases between. CDR1 SGHNT and CDR2 YENEEA come from the germline V gene. The CDR3 sequence is 13 residues long.

About this clone: Other nucleotide sequences in the sample specify the same CDR3. This chain joins TRBV5-1 and TRBJ2-1, with 15 bases fitting TRBD2. Germline CDR1 SGHRS, CDR2 YFSETQ. The CDR3 spans 14 residues. The V segment lost 5 bases and the J segment 9 bases; nucleotides outside the gene matches: 3. The CDR3 sequence: CASSPGLAGGEQFF. The DNA for the CDR3 is TGCGCCAGCAGTCCGGGACTAGCGGGGGGTGAGCAGTTCTTC. Combining the CDR3 with reference TRBV5-1 and TRBJ2-1 gives the whole variable domain KAGVTQTPRYLIKTRGQQVTLSCSPISGHRSVSWYQQTPGQGLQFLFEYFSETQRNKGNFPGRFSGRQFSNSRSEMNVSTLELGDSALYLCASSPGLAGGEQFFGPGTRLTVL.

The chain carries TRBV28 and TRBJ1-1, with D hard to call. The CDR3 runs to 11 residues. The V end was cut by 6 bases, the J end by 7 bases, with 9 bases between. The germline V gene has CDR1 MDHEN and CDR2 SYDVKM. The CDR3 here is CASRNTIEAFF. CDR3 in DNA: TGTGCCAGCAGGAACACAATTGAAGCTTTCTTT. Filled out from reference TRBV28 and TRBJ1-1, the complete variable domain reads DVKVTQSSRYLVKRTGEKVFLECVQDMDHENMFWYRQDPGLGLRLIYFSYDVKMKEKGDIPEGYSVSREKKERFSLILESASTNQTSMYLCASRNTIEAFFGQGTRLTVV.

This chain joins TRBV5-4 and TRBJ1-1; 8 bases are a match to TRBD1. Per germline, CDR1 SGHNT and CDR2 YYREEE (reference sequence). V was pared by 4 bases and J by 8 bases, with 13 bases of the junction left unmatched. This CDR3 comprises 15 residues. The CDR3 is CASSPRTGLRTEAFF. The CDR3 DNA follows: TGTGCCAGCAGCCCGAGGACAGGGTTGAGGACGGAAGCTTTCTTT.

V is TRBV4-1 and J is TRBJ2-1; possible D gene TRBD2, 6 bases. The CDR3 runs 16 residues. V lost 3 bases, J lost 3 bases, and 15 bases lay in between. Germline lookup yields CDR1 MGHRA and CDR2 YSYEKL. CDR3: CASSHPRGNYYNEQFF. The CDR3 DNA reads TGCGCCAGCAGCCACCCACGCGGGAACTACTACAATGAGCAGTTCTTC.

The table lists this clone with a count of one. The chain uses TRBV9 and TRBJ2-2; 13 bases match TRBD2. J gave up 5 bases and V 4 bases, and 5 bases lay outside the gene matches. Germline-derived CDR1 and CDR2 are SGDLS and YYNGEE. This CDR3 is built from 16 residues. The CDR3, as DNA: TGTGCCAGCAGCCGGACTAGCGGGAGTAGGACCGGGGAGCTGTTTTTT. Translating it yields CASSRTSGSRTGELFF.

The chain joins TRBV18 to TRBJ2-4; 7 nucleotides agree with TRBD1. Germline values: CDR1 KGHSH, CDR2 LQKENI. The CDR3 is 17 residues long. V dropped 1 base and J dropped 1; count of bases not matched to a gene: 7. CDR3: CASSPLEGAYAKNIQYF. The CDR3 DNA sequence: TGTGCCAGCTCACCACTTGAGGGGGCTTATGCCAAAAACATTCAGTACTTC.